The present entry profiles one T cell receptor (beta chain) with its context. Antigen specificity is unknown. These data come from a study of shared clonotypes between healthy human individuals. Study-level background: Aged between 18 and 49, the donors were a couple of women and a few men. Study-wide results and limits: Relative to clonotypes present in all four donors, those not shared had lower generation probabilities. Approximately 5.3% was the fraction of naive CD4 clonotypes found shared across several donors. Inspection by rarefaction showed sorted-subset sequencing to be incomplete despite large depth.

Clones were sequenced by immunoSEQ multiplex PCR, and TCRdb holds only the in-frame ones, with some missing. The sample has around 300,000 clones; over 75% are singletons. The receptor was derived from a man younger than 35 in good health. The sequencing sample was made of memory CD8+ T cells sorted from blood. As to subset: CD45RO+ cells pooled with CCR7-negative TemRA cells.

The CDR3 region has the DNA TGTGCCAGCAGTGAGGGGGCTTATGGCTACACCTTC. Translating it yields CASSEGAYGYTF. The V gene is TRBV6-1, the J gene TRBJ1-2; maybe TRBD1 (6 bases). From germline, CDR1 is MNHNS and CDR2 SASEGT. Trimming shortened V by 3 bases and J by 5 bases, and 7 bases separated the two germline ends. This CDR3 spans 12 amino acids.